The source of this T cell receptor beta chain is a study of cytotoxic CD8 clonotypes in ibrutinib-treated CLL. Study at large: IGHV unmutated fewer than 18; relapsed/refractory 11; treatment-naive more than 14. Average yields of approximately 260,000 productive templates and tens of thousands of productive rearrangements characterized the samples.

The germline CDR1 and CDR2 sequences are SGHRS and YFSETQ. The CDR3 runs 15 residues. With 0 bases clipped from V and 2 bases from J, the junction kept 2 bases outside the gene matches. Data came from immunoSEQ multiplex PCR; TCRdb stores just in-frame clones and leaves some out. This sample has nearly 85,000 clones; roughly 77% occur once, and the top ten carry nearly 5%. The sequences come from PBMCs, collected after 12 months of ibrutinib treatment. The receptor comes from a human donor with chronic lymphocytic leukemia. The V call is TRBV5-1, the J call TRBJ2-7; TRBD1 matches 10 bases. CDR3 DNA: TGCGCCAGCAGCTTGGGAGGGACAGGGGCCTACGAGCAGTACTTC. It translates to CASSLGGTGAYEQYF. Based on the CDR3 plus reference TRBV5-1 and TRBJ2-7, the full variable domain is KAGVTQTPRYLIKTRGQQVTLSCSPISGHRSVSWYQQTPGQGLQFLFEYFSETQRNKGNFPGRFSGRQFSNSRSEMNVSTLELGDSALYLCASSLGGTGAYEQYFGPGTRLTVT.